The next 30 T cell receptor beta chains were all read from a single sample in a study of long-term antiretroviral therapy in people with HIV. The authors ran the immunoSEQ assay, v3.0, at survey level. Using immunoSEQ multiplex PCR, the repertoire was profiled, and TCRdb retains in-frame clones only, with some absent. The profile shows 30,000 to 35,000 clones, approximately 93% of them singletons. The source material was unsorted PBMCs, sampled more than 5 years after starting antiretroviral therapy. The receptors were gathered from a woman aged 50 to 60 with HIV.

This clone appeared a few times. DNA of the CDR3: TGTGCCAGCACCGGTATTGGGAGCTATGGCTACACCTTC. Amino acid sequence: CASTGIGSYGYTF. The chain recombines TRBV2 with TRBJ1-2, with D hard to call. The CDR3 has 13 amino acids. The germline V gene encodes CDR1 SNHLY and CDR2 FYNNEI. Trimming left V 7 bases short and J 4 bases short, with 13 bases between.

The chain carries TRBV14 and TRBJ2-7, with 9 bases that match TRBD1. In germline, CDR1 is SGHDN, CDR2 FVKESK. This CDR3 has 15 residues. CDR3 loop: CATSQGTGSVREQYF. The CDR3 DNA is TGTGCAACCAGCCAAGGGACAGGGTCCGTTCGCGAGCAGTACTTC.

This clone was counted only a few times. CDR3 bases: TGTGCCAGCAGTGAGCAGGCCTACGAGCAGTACTTC. It is translated as CASSEQAYEQYF. The V call is TRBV25-1, the J call TRBJ2-7; D ambiguous. The germline gives CDR1 MGHDK, CDR2 SYGVNS. The CDR3 has 12 amino acids. Trimming took off 3 bases at V and 2 bases at J, with 5 bases between the two ends.

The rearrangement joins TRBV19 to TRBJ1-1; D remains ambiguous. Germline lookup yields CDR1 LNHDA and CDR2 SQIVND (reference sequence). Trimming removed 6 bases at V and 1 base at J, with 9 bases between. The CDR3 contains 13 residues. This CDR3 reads CASSPFGNTEAFF. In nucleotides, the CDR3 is TGTGCCAGTAGCCCCTTTGGGAACACTGAAGCTTTCTTT.

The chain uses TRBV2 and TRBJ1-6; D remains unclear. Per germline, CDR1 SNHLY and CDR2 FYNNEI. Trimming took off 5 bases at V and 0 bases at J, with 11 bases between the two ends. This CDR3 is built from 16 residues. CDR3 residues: CASSSPLSSYNSPLHF. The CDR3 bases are TGTGCCAGCAGTTCCCCACTGAGCTCCTATAATTCACCCCTCCACTTT. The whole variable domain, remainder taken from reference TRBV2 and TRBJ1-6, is EPEVTQTPSHQVTQMGQEVILRCVPISNHLYFYWYRQILGQKVEFLVSFYNNEISEKSEIFDDQFSVERPDGSNFTLKIRSTKLEDSAMYFCASSSPLSSYNSPLHFGNGTRLTVT.

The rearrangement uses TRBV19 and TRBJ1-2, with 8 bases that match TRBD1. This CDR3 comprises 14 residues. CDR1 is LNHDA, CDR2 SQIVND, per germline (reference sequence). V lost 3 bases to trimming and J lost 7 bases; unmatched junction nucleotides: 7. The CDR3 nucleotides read TGTGCCAGTAGTATGAACCAGGGGGCTGCTGGCTACACCTTC. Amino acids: CASSMNQGAAGYTF. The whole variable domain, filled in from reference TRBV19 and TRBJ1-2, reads DGGITQSPKYLFRKEGQNVTLSCEQNLNHDAMYWYRQDPGQGLRLIYYSQIVNDFQKGDIAEGYSVSREKKESFPLTVTSAQKNPTAFYLCASSMNQGAAGYTFGSGTRLTVV.

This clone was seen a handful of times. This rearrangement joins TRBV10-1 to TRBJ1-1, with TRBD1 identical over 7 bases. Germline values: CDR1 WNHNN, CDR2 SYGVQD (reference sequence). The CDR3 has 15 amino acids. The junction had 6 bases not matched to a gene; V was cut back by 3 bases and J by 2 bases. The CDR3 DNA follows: TGCGCCAGCAGTGACACCGGGACAGACAACACTGAAGCTTTCTTT. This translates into CASSDTGTDNTEAFF.

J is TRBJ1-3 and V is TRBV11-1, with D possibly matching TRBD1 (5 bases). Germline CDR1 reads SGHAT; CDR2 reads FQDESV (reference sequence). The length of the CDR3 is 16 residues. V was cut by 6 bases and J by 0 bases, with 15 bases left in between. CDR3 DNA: TGTGCCAGCAGTCAAACGGGACGGTTCTCTGGAAACACCATATATTTT. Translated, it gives CASSQTGRFSGNTIYF.

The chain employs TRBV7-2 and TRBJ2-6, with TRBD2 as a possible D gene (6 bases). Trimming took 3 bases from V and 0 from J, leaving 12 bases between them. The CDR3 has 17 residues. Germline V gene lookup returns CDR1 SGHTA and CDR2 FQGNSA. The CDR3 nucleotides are TGTGCCAGCAGCTTCGGCCCCGGGGGCTCTGGGGCCAACGTCCTGACTTTC. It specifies CASSFGPGGSGANVLTF.

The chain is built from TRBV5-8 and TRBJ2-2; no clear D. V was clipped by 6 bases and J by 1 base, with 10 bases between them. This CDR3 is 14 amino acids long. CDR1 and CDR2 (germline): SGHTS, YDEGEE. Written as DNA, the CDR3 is TGTGCCAGCAATGGTGGATTGAACACCGGGGAGCTGTTTTTT. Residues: CASNGGLNTGELFF.

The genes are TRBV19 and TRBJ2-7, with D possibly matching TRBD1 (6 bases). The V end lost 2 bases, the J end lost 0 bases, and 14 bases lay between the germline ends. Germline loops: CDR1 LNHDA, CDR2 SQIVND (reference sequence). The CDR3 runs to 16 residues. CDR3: CASSIRWTVSSYEQYF. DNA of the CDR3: TGTGCCAGTAGTATAAGGTGGACAGTGAGCTCCTACGAGCAGTACTTC.

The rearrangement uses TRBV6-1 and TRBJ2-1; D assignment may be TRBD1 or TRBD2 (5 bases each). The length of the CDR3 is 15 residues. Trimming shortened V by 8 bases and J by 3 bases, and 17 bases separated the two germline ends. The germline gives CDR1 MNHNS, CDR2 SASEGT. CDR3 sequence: CASGVGDGYYNEQFF. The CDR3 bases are TGTGCCAGCGGAGTGGGGGACGGTTACTACAATGAGCAGTTCTTC.

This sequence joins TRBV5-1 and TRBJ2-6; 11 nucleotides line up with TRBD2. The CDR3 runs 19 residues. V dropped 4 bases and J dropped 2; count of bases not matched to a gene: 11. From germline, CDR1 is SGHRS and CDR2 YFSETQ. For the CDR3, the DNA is TGCGCCAGCAGCCTTCCTGCACTAGCGGGGGTGGCTGGGGCCAACGTCCTGACTTTC. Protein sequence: CASSLPALAGVAGANVLTF.

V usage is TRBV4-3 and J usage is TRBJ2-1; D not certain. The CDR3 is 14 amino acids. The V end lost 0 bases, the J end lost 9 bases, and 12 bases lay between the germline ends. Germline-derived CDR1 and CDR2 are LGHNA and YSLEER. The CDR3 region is CASSQDKGLGEQFF. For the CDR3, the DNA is TGCGCCAGCAGCCAAGATAAGGGTCTCGGTGAGCAGTTCTTC.

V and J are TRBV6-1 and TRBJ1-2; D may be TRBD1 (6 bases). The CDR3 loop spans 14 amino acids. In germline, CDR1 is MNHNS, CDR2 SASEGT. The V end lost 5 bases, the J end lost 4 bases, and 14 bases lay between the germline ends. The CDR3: CASSYFTGSYGYTF. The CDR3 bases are TGTGCCAGCAGTTATTTCACAGGGAGCTATGGCTACACCTTC.

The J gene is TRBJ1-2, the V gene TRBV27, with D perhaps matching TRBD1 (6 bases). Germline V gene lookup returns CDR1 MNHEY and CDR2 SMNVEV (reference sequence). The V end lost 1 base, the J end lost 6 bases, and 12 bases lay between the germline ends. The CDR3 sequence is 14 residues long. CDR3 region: CASSLFSGGDGYTF. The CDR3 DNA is TGTGCCAGCAGTTTATTTTCGGGGGGCGATGGCTACACCTTC.

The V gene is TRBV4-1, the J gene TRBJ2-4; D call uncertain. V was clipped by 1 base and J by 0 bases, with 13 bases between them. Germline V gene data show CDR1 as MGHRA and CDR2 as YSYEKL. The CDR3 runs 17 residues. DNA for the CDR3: TGCGCCAGCAGCCAAGTGAAAACGGAACTAGCCAAAAACATTCAGTACTTC. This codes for CASSQVKTELAKNIQYF.

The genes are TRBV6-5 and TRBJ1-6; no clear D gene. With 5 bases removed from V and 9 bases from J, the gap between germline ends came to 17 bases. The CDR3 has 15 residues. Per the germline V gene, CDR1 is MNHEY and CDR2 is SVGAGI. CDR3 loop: CASSPNGPSTSPLHF. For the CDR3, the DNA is TGTGCCAGCAGTCCGAACGGACCGTCGACTTCACCCCTCCACTTT.

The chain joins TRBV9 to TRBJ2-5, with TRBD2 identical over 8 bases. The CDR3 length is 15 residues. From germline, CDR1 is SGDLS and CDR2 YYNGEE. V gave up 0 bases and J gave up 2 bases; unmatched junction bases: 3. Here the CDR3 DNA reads TGTGCCAGCAGCGTAGCGGGGGGGCGGCAAGAGACCCAGTACTTC. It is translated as CASSVAGGRQETQYF.

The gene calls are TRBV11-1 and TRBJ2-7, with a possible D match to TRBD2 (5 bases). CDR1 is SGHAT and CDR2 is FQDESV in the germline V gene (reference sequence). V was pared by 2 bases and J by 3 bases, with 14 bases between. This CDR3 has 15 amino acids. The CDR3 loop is CASSLNPGEGYEQYF. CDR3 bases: TGTGCCAGCAGCTTAAATCCAGGCGAGGGCTACGAGCAGTACTTC.

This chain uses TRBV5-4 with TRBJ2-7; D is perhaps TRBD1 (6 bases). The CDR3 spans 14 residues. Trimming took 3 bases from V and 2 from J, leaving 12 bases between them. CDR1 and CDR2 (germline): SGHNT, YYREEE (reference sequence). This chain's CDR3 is CASSSTGSPYEQYF. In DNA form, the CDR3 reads TGTGCCAGCAGCTCTACAGGGTCTCCCTACGAGCAGTACTTC.

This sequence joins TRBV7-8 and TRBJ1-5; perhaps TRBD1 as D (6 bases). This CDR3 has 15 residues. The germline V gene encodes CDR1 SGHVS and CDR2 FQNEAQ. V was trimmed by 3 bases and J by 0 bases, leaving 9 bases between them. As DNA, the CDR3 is TGTGCCAGCAGCTTTTCAGGGGATAGCAATCAGCCCCAGCATTTT. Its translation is CASSFSGDSNQPQHF.

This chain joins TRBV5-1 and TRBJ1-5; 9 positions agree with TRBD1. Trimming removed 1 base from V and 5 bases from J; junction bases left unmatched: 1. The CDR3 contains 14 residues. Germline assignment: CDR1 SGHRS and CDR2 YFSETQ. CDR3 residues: CASSLTGGDQPQHF. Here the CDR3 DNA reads TGCGCCAGCAGCTTGACAGGGGGCGATCAGCCCCAGCATTTT.

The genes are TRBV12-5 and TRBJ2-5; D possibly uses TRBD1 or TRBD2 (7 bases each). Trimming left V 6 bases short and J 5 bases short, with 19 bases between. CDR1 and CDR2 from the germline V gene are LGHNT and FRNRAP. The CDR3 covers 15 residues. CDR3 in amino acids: CASGMTGTKGETQYF. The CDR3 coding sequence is TGTGCTAGTGGAATGACAGGGACTAAGGGTGAGACCCAGTACTTC.

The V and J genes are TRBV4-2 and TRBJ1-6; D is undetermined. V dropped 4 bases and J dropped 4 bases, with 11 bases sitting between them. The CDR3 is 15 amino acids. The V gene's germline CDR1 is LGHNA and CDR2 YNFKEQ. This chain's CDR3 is CASSPGRGYNSPLHF. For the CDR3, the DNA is TGTGCCAGCAGCCCCGGACGCGGATATAATTCACCCCTCCACTTT.

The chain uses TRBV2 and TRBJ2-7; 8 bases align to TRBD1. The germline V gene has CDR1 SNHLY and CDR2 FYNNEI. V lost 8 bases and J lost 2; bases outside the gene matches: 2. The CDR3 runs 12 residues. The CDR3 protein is CASGTGTYEQYF. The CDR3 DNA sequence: TGTGCCAGCGGGACAGGCACCTACGAGCAGTACTTC.

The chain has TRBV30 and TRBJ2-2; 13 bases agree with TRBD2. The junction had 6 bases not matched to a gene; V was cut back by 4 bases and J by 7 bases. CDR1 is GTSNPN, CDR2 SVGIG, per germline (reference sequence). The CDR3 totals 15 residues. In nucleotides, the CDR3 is TGTGCCTGGACGGGACTAGCGGGGACGGGCGGGGAGCTGTTTTTT. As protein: CAWTGLAGTGGELFF.

CDR3 bases: TGTGCCAGCAGCTTGTCCAGGGGGAACTATGGCTACACCTTC. It encodes CASSLSRGNYGYTF. V and J are TRBV5-6 and TRBJ1-2; 7 bases are a match to TRBD1. The ends lost 1 base at V and 2 bases at J; junction bases unmatched: 2. Germline loops: CDR1 SGHDT, CDR2 YYEEEE. The CDR3 has 14 amino acids.

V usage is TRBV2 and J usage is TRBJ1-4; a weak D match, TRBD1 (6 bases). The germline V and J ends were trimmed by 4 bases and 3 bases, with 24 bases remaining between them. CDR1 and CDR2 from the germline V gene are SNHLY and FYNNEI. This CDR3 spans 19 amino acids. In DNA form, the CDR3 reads TGTGCCAGCAGTGGACTAAGACAGGCAGTTTTTCGAGCTAATGAAAAACTGTTTTTT. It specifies CASSGLRQAVFRANEKLFF.

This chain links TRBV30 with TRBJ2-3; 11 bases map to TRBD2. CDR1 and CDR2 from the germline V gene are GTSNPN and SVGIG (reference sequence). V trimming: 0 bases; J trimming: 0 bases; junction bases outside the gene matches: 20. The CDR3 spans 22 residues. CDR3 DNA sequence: TGTGCCTGGAGTGTACCCCCTAGCGGGGGGACAGAAATCGCCTCTAGCACAGATACGCAGTATTTT. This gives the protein CAWSVPPSGGTEIASSTDTQYF.